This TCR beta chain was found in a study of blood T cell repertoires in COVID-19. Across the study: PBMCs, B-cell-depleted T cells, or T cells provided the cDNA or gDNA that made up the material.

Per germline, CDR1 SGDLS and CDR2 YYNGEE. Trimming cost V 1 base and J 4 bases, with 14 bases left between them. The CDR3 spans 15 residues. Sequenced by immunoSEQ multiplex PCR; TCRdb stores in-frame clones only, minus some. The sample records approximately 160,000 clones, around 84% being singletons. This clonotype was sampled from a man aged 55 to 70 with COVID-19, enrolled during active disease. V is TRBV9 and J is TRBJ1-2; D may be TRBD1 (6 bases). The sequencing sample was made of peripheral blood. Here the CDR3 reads CASSVQGSGSYGYTF. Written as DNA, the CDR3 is TGTGCCAGCAGCGTACAGGGGAGCGGGAGCTATGGCTACACCTTC. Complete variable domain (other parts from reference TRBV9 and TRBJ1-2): DSGVTQTPKHLITATGQRVTLRCSPRSGDLSVYWYQQSLDQGLQFLIQYYNGEERAKGNILERFSAQQFPDLHSELNLSSLELGDSALYFCASSVQGSGSYGYTFGSGTRLTVV.